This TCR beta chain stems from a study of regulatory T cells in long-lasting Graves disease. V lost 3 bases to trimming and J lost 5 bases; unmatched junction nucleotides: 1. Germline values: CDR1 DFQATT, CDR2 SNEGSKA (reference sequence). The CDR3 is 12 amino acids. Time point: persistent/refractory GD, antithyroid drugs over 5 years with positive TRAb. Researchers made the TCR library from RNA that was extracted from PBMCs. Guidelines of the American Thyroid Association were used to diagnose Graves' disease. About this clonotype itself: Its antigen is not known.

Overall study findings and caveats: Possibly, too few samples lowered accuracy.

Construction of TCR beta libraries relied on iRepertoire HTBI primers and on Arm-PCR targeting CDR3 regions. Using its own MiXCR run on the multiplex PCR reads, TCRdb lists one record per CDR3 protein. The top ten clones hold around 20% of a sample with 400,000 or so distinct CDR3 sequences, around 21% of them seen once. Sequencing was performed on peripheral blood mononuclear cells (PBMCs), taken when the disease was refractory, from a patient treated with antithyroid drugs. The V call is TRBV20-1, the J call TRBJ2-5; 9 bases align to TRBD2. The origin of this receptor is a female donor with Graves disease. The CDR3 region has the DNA TGCAGTGCTAGCGCGGGGGGGGAGACCCAGTACTTC. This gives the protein CSASAGGETQYF.